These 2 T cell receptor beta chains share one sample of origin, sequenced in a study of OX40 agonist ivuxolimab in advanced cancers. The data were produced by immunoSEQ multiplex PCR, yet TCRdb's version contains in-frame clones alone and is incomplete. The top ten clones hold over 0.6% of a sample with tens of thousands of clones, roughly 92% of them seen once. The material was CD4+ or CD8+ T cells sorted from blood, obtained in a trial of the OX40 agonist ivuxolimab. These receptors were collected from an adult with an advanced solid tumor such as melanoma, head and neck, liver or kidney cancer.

The CDR3 DNA reads TGCGCCAGCCGAAGAGTCGGAACTTCTGGAAACACCATATATTTT. Its protein product is CASRRVGTSGNTIYF. The rearrangement uses TRBV4-1 and TRBJ1-3; no clear D. Looked up from germline, CDR1 is MGHRA and CDR2 is YSYEKL. The germline V and J ends were trimmed by 8 bases and 1 base, with 15 bases remaining between them. CDR3 size: 15 residues.

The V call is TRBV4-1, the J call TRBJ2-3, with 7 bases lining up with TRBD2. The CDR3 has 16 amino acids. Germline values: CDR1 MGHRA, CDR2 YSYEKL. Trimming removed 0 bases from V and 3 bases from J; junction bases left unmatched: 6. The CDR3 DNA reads TGCGCCAGCAGCCAAGATGAGGGCGGGGGAACAGATACGCAGTATTTT. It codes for CASSQDEGGGTDTQYF.